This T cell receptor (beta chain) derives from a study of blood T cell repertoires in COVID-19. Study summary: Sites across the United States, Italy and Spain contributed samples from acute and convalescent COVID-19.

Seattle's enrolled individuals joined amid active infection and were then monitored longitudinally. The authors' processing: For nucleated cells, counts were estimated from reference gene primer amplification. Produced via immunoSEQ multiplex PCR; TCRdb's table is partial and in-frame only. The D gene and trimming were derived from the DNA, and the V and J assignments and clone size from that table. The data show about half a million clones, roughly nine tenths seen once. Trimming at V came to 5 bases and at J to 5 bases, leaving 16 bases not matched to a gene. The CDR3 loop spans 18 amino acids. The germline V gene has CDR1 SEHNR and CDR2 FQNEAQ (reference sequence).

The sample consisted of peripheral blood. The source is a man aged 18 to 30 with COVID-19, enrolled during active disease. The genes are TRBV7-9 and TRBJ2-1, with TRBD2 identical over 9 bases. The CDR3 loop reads CASSPTVTYGTSNNEQFF. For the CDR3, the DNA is TGTGCCAGCAGCCCAACCGTGACTTACGGGACTAGCAACAATGAGCAGTTCTTC.